This TCR beta chain was captured in a study of T-cell memory formation after mild COVID-19. Regarding this clonotype: What it recognizes is unknown.

General study findings and limits: CD4+ bias marked clones expanding day 15 to 37, unlike balanced contracting clones. Detection of some responders pre-infection suggested pre-existing cross-reactive memory T cells participated.

Germline V CDR1 and CDR2: SQVTM, ANQGSEA. The CDR3 loop spans 14 amino acids. V lost 4 bases and J 8 bases, leaving 17 bases between the germline ends. MiXCR, run by TCRdb on the 5' RACE reads, gives a single entry per CDR3 protein. The data show more than 200,000 distinct CDR3 sequences, roughly 15% seen once. The sequence was obtained from a man aged 18 to 29 who had mild COVID-19 (a few samples of this study predate the infection). Cell type and time point are not known. The sequenced sample consisted of PBMCs or a T cell subset sorted from them (not recorded which). V usage is TRBV29-1 and J usage is TRBJ1-4; D remains unclear. The CDR3 protein is CSVVEPRFGEKLFF. The CDR3 nucleotides read TGCAGCGTTGTGGAGCCCCGGTTCGGAGAAAAACTGTTTTTT.